This T cell receptor beta chain was profiled in a study of CD8+ T cells in alopecia areata. Points from the study as a whole: Sequencing of scalp samples also captures resident alphabeta T cells of normal skin.

Turning to this clone: As yet, its antigen is unknown.

V shed 5 bases and J 3 bases; nucleotides not matched to a gene: 9. Germline V CDR1 and CDR2: SEHNR, FQNEAQ (reference sequence). This CDR3 has 16 residues. Treatment: oral pan-JAK inhibitor, 5-10 mg twice daily. It was cDNA, reverse transcribed from extracted RNA, that served as the sequencing template. Data came from immunoSEQ multiplex PCR; TCRdb stores just in-frame clones and leaves some out. The sample contains around 120,000 clones, about 50% of which appear only once. The sample here was CD4+ T cells sorted from blood, taken at week 4, from a patient treated with tofacitinib. The chain has TRBV7-9 and TRBJ1-5, with 8 bases fitting TRBD1. The clonotype comes from a human donor with alopecia areata. The CDR3 loop is CASSQEGQGANQPQHF. The CDR3 region has the DNA TGTGCCAGCAGCCAAGAGGGGCAGGGGGCCAATCAGCCCCAGCATTTT.